The rows below give T cell receptor beta chains drawn from one sample of a study of blood T cell repertoires in COVID-19. The table came from immunoSEQ multiplex PCR; TCRdb's copy has only in-frame clones and leaves some out. Among around 260,000 clones, under 90% were seen once, and the ten largest hold around 4.1%. Sequences were obtained from PBMCs or T cells enriched from blood (not recorded which). The receptor source for this set is a young man with acute COVID-19. CDR3s include the opening cysteine and the closing phenylalanine or tryptophan. The D gene is left open where the match is weak. Clone size is shown for a subset of rows, as once, few, many or a class of expanded clone.

V gene	D gene	clone size	J gene	CDR3 protein	CDR3 DNA
TRBV19	TRBD1	-	TRBJ1-2	CASSPRGQVYGYTF	TGTGCCAGTAGTCCCAGAGGACAGGTATATGGCTACACCTTC
TRBV30	-	-	TRBJ1-4	CAWTVAGREKLFF	TGTGCCTGGACGGTGGCAGGGCGTGAAAAACTGTTTTTT
TRBV5-4	-	-	TRBJ1-3	CASSRTTGAGNTIYF	TGTGCCAGCAGCAGGACGACAGGAGCTGGAAACACCATATATTTT
TRBV5-4	-	-	TRBJ1-4	CASSLSLQPGGGEKLFF	TGTGCCAGCAGCTTGTCCCTTCAACCGGGAGGTGGTGAAAAACTGTTTTTT
TRBV6-5	-	-	TRBJ1-3	CASSYGGRGRNTIYF	TGTGCCAGCAGTTACGGAGGCAGGGGAAGAAACACCATATATTTT
TRBV6-6	TRBD1	-	TRBJ1-1	CASSSYRGMGTEAFF	TGTGCCAGCAGTTCATACAGGGGAATGGGCACTGAAGCTTTCTTT
TRBV19	TRBD1	-	TRBJ1-6	CASSIIGTGGDSPLHF	TGTGCCAGTAGTATTATCGGGACAGGGGGCGATTCACCCCTCCACTTT
TRBV7-9	TRBD1	-	TRBJ2-5	CASSPGDRGRRQETQYF	TGTGCCAGCAGCCCGGGGGACAGGGGGCGTAGACAAGAGACCCAGTACTTC
TRBV5-1	TRBD2	once	TRBJ2-3	CASSSLTSGGVSTDTQYF	TGCGCCAGCAGCTCCCTGACTAGCGGGGGGGTTAGCACAGATACGCAGTATTTT
TRBV18	TRBD1	-	TRBJ2-1	CASSNQGDEQFF	TGTGCCAGCTCGAATCAGGGGGATGAGCAGTTCTTC
TRBV18	-	once	TRBJ1-2	CASSTDRSYTF	TGTGCCAGCTCAACCGACAGAAGCTACACCTTC
TRBV11-3	-	-	TRBJ1-3	CASSLDEGGGNTIYF	TGTGCCAGCAGCTTAGATGAGGGAGGAGGAAACACCATATATTTT
TRBV10-3	TRBD1	-	TRBJ1-2	CAISEEDRGSEGYTF	TGTGCCATCAGTGAAGAAGACAGGGGTTCGGAAGGCTACACCTTC
TRBV19	-	once	TRBJ1-5	CASSILGTYSNQPQHF	TGTGCCAGTAGTATACTTGGGACATATAGCAATCAGCCCCAGCATTTT
TRBV4-2	TRBD2	-	TRBJ2-1	CASSQESRTSASSSYNEQFF	TGTGCCAGCAGCCAAGAGTCCAGGACTAGCGCCTCGAGCTCCTACAATGAGCAGTTCTTC
TRBV24-1	-	-	TRBJ1-1	CATSDMGYTVPKPNTEAFF	TGTGCCACCAGTGATATGGGCTACACGGTCCCTAAGCCGAACACTGAAGCTTTCTTT
TRBV2	-	-	TRBJ1-1	CASPGNLGTEAFF	TGTGCCAGCCCAGGGAATCTGGGCACTGAAGCTTTCTTT
TRBV30	-	-	TRBJ2-1	CAWDASSEQFF	TGTGCCTGGGACGCTAGTAGTGAGCAGTTCTTC
TRBV7-6	TRBD1	-	TRBJ1-2	CASSPGDRGGYTF	TGTGCCAGCAGCCCGGGGGACAGGGGTGGCTACACCTTC
TRBV9	-	once	TRBJ1-5	CASSVGENNQPQHF	TGTGCCAGCAGCGTAGGGGAGAACAATCAGCCCCAGCATTTT
TRBV4-3	-	-	TRBJ1-5	CASSQWGGDQPQHF	TGCGCCAGCAGCCAATGGGGAGGAGATCAGCCCCAGCATTTT
TRBV9	-	once	TRBJ1-1	CASSGTVNTEAFF	TGTGCCAGCAGCGGCACAGTGAACACTGAAGCTTTCTTT
TRBV2	-	-	TRBJ1-4	CAGGLLQGYEKLFF	TGTGCCGGTGGCCTCTTACAGGGATACGAAAAACTGTTTTTT
TRBV10-2	TRBD2	-	TRBJ2-1	CASSPGTSGRMNNEQFF	TGCGCCAGCAGCCCCGGGACTAGCGGGAGGATGAACAATGAGCAGTTCTTC
TRBV6-5	TRBD2	-	TRBJ2-3	CASIRLAGEGDTQYF	TGTGCCAGCATAAGACTAGCGGGGGAGGGAGATACGCAGTATTTT
TRBV19	-	-	TRBJ1-1	CATETGLNTEAFF	TGTGCCACCGAGACAGGACTGAACACTGAAGCTTTCTTT
TRBV28	-	few	TRBJ1-4	CASSLGVSRSEEKLFF	TGTGCCAGCAGTTTAGGAGTGTCTCGCAGTGAAGAAAAACTGTTTTTT
TRBV9	-	few	TRBJ2-1	CASSTPTGLLNEQFF	TGTGCCAGCAGCACACCAACGGGACTCCTCAATGAGCAGTTCTTC
TRBV28	TRBD1	few	TRBJ1-5	CASILGQYSNQPQHF	TGTGCCAGCATTCTGGGACAGTATAGCAATCAGCCCCAGCATTTT
TRBV12-3/TRBV12-4	TRBD1	-	TRBJ2-5	CASRSTGVETQYF	TGTGCCAGCAGATCGACAGGGGTAGAGACCCAGTACTTC
TRBV14	-	-	TRBJ1-1	CASSQAGQLTEAFF	TGTGCCAGCAGCCAAGCTGGTCAACTCACTGAAGCTTTCTTT
TRBV19	TRBD2	-	TRBJ2-2	CASTSGSTNTGELFF	TGTGCCAGCACTAGCGGGAGTACGAACACCGGGGAGCTGTTTTTT
TRBV7-8	-	-	TRBJ2-4	CASSRESGSKNIQYF	TGTGCCAGCAGCCGAGAAAGCGGATCCAAAAACATTCAGTACTTC
TRBV21-1	-	-	TRBJ2-4	CASSTDRTKNIQYF	TGTGCCAGCAGCACGGACAGAACCAAAAACATTCAGTACTTC
TRBV3-1/TRBV3-2	TRBD1	-	TRBJ1-4	CASSPSGGQPDEKLFF	TGTGCCAGCAGCCCATCCGGGGGACAGCCTGATGAAAAACTGTTTTTT
TRBV10-3	-	few	TRBJ1-1	CAIKMDSMNTEAFF	TGTGCCATCAAGATGGACTCCATGAACACTGAAGCTTTCTTT
TRBV5-4	TRBD1	-	TRBJ2-2	CASSFRQGAFTGELFF	TGTGCCAGCAGCTTTCGGCAGGGGGCTTTTACCGGGGAGCTGTTTTTT
TRBV5-5	-	-	TRBJ1-4	CASSSFPGLQPTNEKLFF	TGTGCCAGCAGCTCATTTCCGGGACTCCAACCAACTAATGAAAAACTGTTTTTT
TRBV5-1	TRBD1	-	TRBJ1-2	CASSFLGTDPMGYTF	TGTGCCAGCAGCTTCCTCGGGACAGACCCTATGGGCTACACCTTC
TRBV6-5	-	-	TRBJ2-3	CACAWGGKDTQYF	TGTGCCTGCGCCTGGGGGGGCAAAGATACGCAGTATTTT
TRBV12-3/TRBV12-4	-	-	TRBJ1-5	CASRGQGGQPQHF	TGTGCCAGCAGAGGGCAGGGTGGTCAGCCCCAGCATTTT
TRBV5-1	TRBD2	-	TRBJ2-3	CASSFDSGSTDTQYF	TGTGCCAGCAGCTTTGATAGCGGGAGTACAGATACGCAGTATTTT
TRBV11-3	-	-	TRBJ2-1	CASSPYSGGTYNEQFF	TGTGCCAGCAGCCCGTATAGCGGTGGAACCTACAATGAGCAGTTCTTC
TRBV7-2	-	-	TRBJ2-5	CASSARGGGETQYF	TGTGCCAGCAGCGCCAGGGGCGGAGGAGAGACCCAGTACTTC
TRBV6-1	TRBD1	-	TRBJ1-5	CASREVPGQVSNQPQHF	TGTGCCAGCAGGGAAGTACCGGGACAGGTGAGCAATCAGCCCCAGCATTTT
TRBV27	-	-	TRBJ1-1	CASSLGPGGDTEAFF	TGTGCCAGCAGTTTAGGTCCGGGGGGTGACACTGAAGCTTTCTTT
TRBV5-5	TRBD1	-	TRBJ1-6	CASSFGQVLSPLHF	TGTGCCAGCAGCTTCGGACAGGTGTTATCACCCCTCCACTTT
TRBV12-3/TRBV12-4	TRBD1	-	TRBJ1-1	CASRPGQGTEAFF	TGTGCCAGCAGACCAGGACAGGGCACTGAAGCTTTCTTT